This T cell receptor beta chain was profiled in a study of blood T cells in healthy people across ages. A sample-barcoded 5' primer and a J-beta primer mix were used in a second PCR of roughly 6 to 11 cycles. Carrying 12 random nucleotides, a template-switch adaptor labeled each individual cDNA molecule. TCRdb independently ran MiXCR on the 5' RACE reads; one entry per CDR3 protein. The sample includes 800,000 to 1,300,000 distinct CDR3 sequences, approximately 25% of them seen just once. In the case of this clonotype: Its antigen is unidentified.

Study-level points and caveats: The CMV status of each donor remained undetermined, and this could have confounded shifts in expanded clonotypes.

The sample was also reused in another study, on T cells of mothers and their children. From that study: Related mother-child pairs shared marginally more repertoire than unrelated pairs, though not significantly. The search for persistent microchimeric T cell clones detected none.

Sequenced material: blood. The TCR sequence derives from a girl aged 2 to 10 in good health.

The CDR3 DNA reads as TGCGCCAGCAGCTTAAGCCGAGGGGAAAAACTGTTTTTT. Protein product: CASSLSRGEKLFF. This chain connects TRBV4-3 to TRBJ1-4; no reliable D call. The CDR3 is 13 residues long. Trimming removed 5 bases from V and 8 bases from J, with 12 bases in between. Germline CDR1 LGHNA, CDR2 YSLEER.